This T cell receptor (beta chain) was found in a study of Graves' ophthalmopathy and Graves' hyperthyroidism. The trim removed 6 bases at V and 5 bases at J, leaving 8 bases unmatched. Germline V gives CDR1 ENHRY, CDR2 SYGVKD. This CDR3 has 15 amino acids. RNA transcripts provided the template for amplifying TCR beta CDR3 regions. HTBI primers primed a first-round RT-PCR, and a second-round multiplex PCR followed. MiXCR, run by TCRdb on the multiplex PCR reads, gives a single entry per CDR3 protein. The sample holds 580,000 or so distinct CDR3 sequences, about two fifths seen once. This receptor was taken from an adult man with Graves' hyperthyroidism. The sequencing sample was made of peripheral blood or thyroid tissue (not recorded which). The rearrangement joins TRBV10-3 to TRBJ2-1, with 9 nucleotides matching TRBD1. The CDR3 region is CAISQPGQGNNEQFF. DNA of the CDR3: TGTGCCATCAGCCAACCGGGACAGGGCAACAATGAGCAGTTCTTC.